This is a list of T cell receptor beta chains from one sample in a study of Ad26.COV2.S vaccination and SARS-CoV-2 variants. Some clones are missing from TCRdb's copy, which holds only in-frame ones; the method was immunoSEQ multiplex PCR. Of about 350,000 clones in the sample, around 88% are singletons; the top ten hold about 11%. Sequenced here: peripheral blood, sampled in a trial of Ad26.COV2.S vaccine versus placebo. These receptors came from a person between 18 and 65 years old who received the Ad26.COV2.S COVID-19 vaccine or a placebo. Both conserved end residues are part of each CDR3. D genes are given only for firm matches. Rows may omit the clone size; those that give it use once, few, many or a size class.

J | size | V | D | CDR3 | DNA
TRBJ1-1 | . | TRBV29-1 | TRBD1 | CSVGTGPEAFF | TGCAGCGTTGGGACAGGCCCTGAAGCTTTCTTT
TRBJ1-2 | . | TRBV12-3/TRBV12-4 | . | CASSGTGNYGYTF | TGTGCCAGCAGCGGTACAGGGAACTATGGCTACACCTTC
TRBJ2-7 | . | TRBV7-8 | TRBD2 | CASSLAGGYREQYF | TGTGCCAGCAGCTTAGCGGGAGGGTATCGCGAGCAGTACTTC
TRBJ2-7 | . | TRBV28 | . | CASEGGVGEQYF | TGTGCCAGCGAGGGAGGAGTGGGCGAGCAGTACTTC
TRBJ2-5 | once | TRBV5-8 | . | CASSLGWTVELTETQYF | TGTGCCAGCAGCTTGGGGTGGACGGTTGAGTTGACAGAGACCCAGTACTTC
TRBJ2-1 | . | TRBV3-1/TRBV3-2 | TRBD1 | CASSQGGQASDEQFF | TGTGCCAGCAGCCAAGGGGGACAGGCGAGCGATGAGCAGTTCTTC
TRBJ2-1 | . | TRBV19 | TRBD1 | CASSIGQGAIIEQFF | TGTGCCAGTAGTATAGGGCAGGGGGCTATCATTGAGCAGTTCTTC
TRBJ1-5 | . | TRBV6-6 | . | CASESGEYSNQPQHF | TGTGCCAGCGAAAGCGGGGAGTATAGCAATCAGCCCCAGCATTTT
TRBJ1-3 | . | TRBV4-2 | TRBD1 | CASSQETGGTGNTIYF | TGTGCCAGCAGCCAAGAGACAGGGGGGACTGGAAACACCATATATTTT
TRBJ2-7 | . | TRBV18 | TRBD1 | CASSRTGTGIDEQYF | TGTGCCAGCTCACGCACCGGGACAGGGATTGACGAGCAGTACTTC
TRBJ2-6 | . | TRBV4-3 | . | CASSPFAGGIDSGANVLTF | TGCGCCAGCAGCCCTTTTGCCGGGGGAATAGACTCTGGGGCCAACGTCCTGACTTTC
TRBJ2-1 | once | TRBV7-2 | TRBD2 | CASTRTSIEQFF | TGTGCCAGCACCCGGACTAGTATTGAGCAGTTCTTC
TRBJ2-5 | . | TRBV21-1 | . | CASSKERNSGSQETQYF | TGTGCCAGCAGCAAAGAAAGGAATAGCGGGAGTCAAGAGACCCAGTACTTC
TRBJ1-6 | few | TRBV14 | . | CASSQEPANSPLHF | TGTGCCAGCAGCCAAGAGCCAGCTAATTCACCCCTCCACTTT
TRBJ2-7 | . | TRBV10-1 | . | CASSESAALGYEQYF | TGCGCCAGCAGTGAGTCGGCAGCCCTTGGGTACGAGCAGTACTTC
TRBJ2-3 | . | TRBV4-3 | TRBD1 | CASSQDFTGTGWADTQYF | TGCGCCAGCAGCCAAGACTTTACCGGGACAGGGTGGGCAGATACGCAGTATTTT
TRBJ1-6 | . | TRBV7-9 | TRBD1 | CASSLGTVRSSYNSPLHF | TGTGCCAGCAGCCTAGGGACAGTTCGAAGCTCCTATAATTCACCCCTCCACTTT
TRBJ2-3 | . | TRBV28 | TRBD2 | CASSSGTSGTPTDTQYF | TGTGCCAGCAGCTCCGGGACTAGCGGGACCCCCACAGATACGCAGTATTTT
TRBJ2-3 | . | TRBV3-1/TRBV3-2 | . | CASSQDPLALGGRDTQYF | TGTGCCAGCAGCCAAGACCCACTAGCACTAGGGGGGCGAGATACGCAGTATTTT
TRBJ2-5 | . | TRBV2 | . | CASSELRIQETQYF | TGTGCCAGCAGTGAACTGCGGATCCAAGAGACCCAGTACTTC
TRBJ1-2 | . | TRBV7-2 | . | CASSLVGWGYTF | TGTGCCAGCAGCTTAGTTGGATGGGGCTACACCTTC
TRBJ1-3 | few | TRBV4-2 | . | CASSPVPGSSWRGNTIYF | TGTGCCAGCAGCCCCGTTCCGGGGTCCTCATGGAGAGGAAACACCATATATTTT
TRBJ2-1 | . | TRBV24-1 | TRBD2 | CATSLAGVNEQFF | TGTGCCACCAGCCTAGCGGGAGTCAATGAGCAGTTCTTC
TRBJ2-2 | . | TRBV2 | . | CASSDRVTGELFF | TGTGCCAGCAGTGACAGAGTCACCGGGGAGCTGTTTTTT
TRBJ2-7 | . | TRBV10-3 | . | CAIKPRDGSYEQYF | TGTGCCATCAAGCCCCGGGACGGATCCTACGAGCAGTACTTC
TRBJ2-1 | . | TRBV7-9 | . | CASSLVGSYNEQFF | TGTGCCAGCAGCTTAGTTGGGTCCTACAATGAGCAGTTCTTC
TRBJ2-2 | . | TRBV7-2 | . | CASSLGGYTGELFF | TGTGCCAGCAGCTTGGGCGGCTACACCGGGGAGCTGTTTTTT
TRBJ2-5 | . | TRBV4-3 | TRBD2 | CASSQVGLAGGYQETQYF | TGCGCCAGCAGCCAAGTAGGACTAGCGGGGGGTTACCAAGAGACCCAGTACTTC
TRBJ1-6 | . | TRBV2 | . | CASSGDSPLHF | TGTGCCAGCAGTGGGGATTCACCCCTCCACTTT
TRBJ1-4 | . | TRBV29-1 | . | CSAFRRGEKLFF | TGCAGCGCCTTCCGGAGGGGTGAAAAACTGTTTTTT
TRBJ2-2 | once | TRBV5-4 | TRBD1 | CASSLPGQGRSDTGELFF | TGTGCCAGCAGCCTACCGGGACAGGGGAGAAGTGACACCGGGGAGCTGTTTTTT
TRBJ1-2 | . | TRBV12-3/TRBV12-4 | . | CASSPNNYGYTF | TGTGCCAGCAGTCCGAATAACTATGGCTACACCTTC
TRBJ2-1 | . | TRBV5-1 | . | CASSGGSGPTDEQFF | TGCGCCAGCAGCGGTGGGAGCGGCCCTACAGATGAGCAGTTCTTC
TRBJ2-7 | . | TRBV10-3 | . | CAISTGKWYEQYF | TGTGCCATCAGTACAGGGAAGTGGTACGAGCAGTACTTC
TRBJ1-6 | . | TRBV6-5 | . | CASSYYEGNSPLHF | TGTGCCAGCAGTTACTACGAGGGGAATTCACCCCTCCACTTT
TRBJ2-7 | once | TRBV4-3 | TRBD1 | CASSQASRQGSEQYF | TGCGCCAGCAGCCAAGCCTCGCGACAGGGGTCCGAGCAGTACTTC
TRBJ2-2 | . | TRBV27 | . | CASSRRPTSWETGELFF | TGTGCCAGCAGTCGCCGGCCGACCTCCTGGGAGACCGGGGAGCTGTTTTTT
TRBJ1-1 | few | TRBV6-6 | . | CASSQDAGRTEAFF | TGTGCCAGCAGTCAGGACGCCGGGAGAACTGAAGCTTTCTTT
TRBJ2-5 | . | TRBV19 | . | CATSGTIETQYF | TGTGCCACCTCCGGGACAATAGAGACCCAGTACTTC
TRBJ1-2 | . | TRBV6-5 | TRBD1 | CASSRDSSNYGYTF | TGTGCCAGCAGTCGGGACAGCTCTAACTATGGCTACACCTTC
TRBJ1-6 | . | TRBV19 | TRBD1 | CASSATGTYNSPLHF | TGTGCCAGTAGTGCGACAGGGACGTATAATTCACCCCTCCACTTT
TRBJ1-4 | . | TRBV7-9 | TRBD1 | CASSLSWTSGGNEKLFF | TGTGCCAGCAGCTTGTCTTGGACCTCAGGGGGTAATGAAAAACTGTTTTTT
TRBJ2-2 | . | TRBV19 | TRBD1 | CASSSPGTGSGELFF | TGTGCCAGTAGTAGTCCCGGGACAGGGTCCGGGGAGCTGTTTTTT
TRBJ1-1 | . | TRBV6-4 | TRBD1 | CASSQQGGTEAFF | TGTGCCAGCAGTCAACAGGGGGGCACTGAAGCTTTCTTT
TRBJ2-7 | . | TRBV6-2/TRBV6-3 | TRBD2 | CASSMEGSGTSGLRYEQYF | TGTGCCAGCAGCATGGAAGGGAGCGGGACTAGCGGGTTACGGTACGAGCAGTACTTC